This T cell receptor beta chain was captured by sequencing in a study of cytomegalovirus exposure and HLA in healthy donors. The study ran its PCR with 60 Vbeta and 13 Jbeta primers. The protocol was immunoSEQ multiplex PCR, while the TCRdb copy is restricted to in-frame clones and leaves out a portion. The sample holds about 150,000 clones, about 83% seen once. Trimming stripped 2 bases from V and 1 base from J, with 11 bases between. The CDR3 consists of 16 residues. CDR1 SGHAT and CDR2 FQNNGV come from the germline V gene. Remarks on this clone: Its specificity is unknown.

General study results and limits: Excluded were some V segments that proved indistinguishable, including TRBV6-2 and TRBV6-3. Later work associated fewer than 20,000 TCR beta sequences with HLA alleles at 0.05 false discovery rate.

Sequenced material: PBMCs. The chain carries TRBV11-2 and TRBJ2-2; possibly TRBD2 for D (5 bases). The origin of this receptor is a woman in her thirties or forties in good health and CMV-seronegative. CDR3 loop: CASSLPRGLNTGELFF. CDR3 DNA sequence: TGTGCCAGCAGCTTACCGCGAGGGCTGAACACCGGGGAGCTGTTTTTT.